This TCR beta chain was documented in a study of blood T cell repertoires in COVID-19. Background on the study: T cells, B-cell-depleted T cells, or PBMCs provided the cDNA or gDNA that served as material.

Trimming cost V 6 bases and J 5 bases; bases outside gene matches: 9. The CDR3 is made up of 15 amino acids. Per germline, CDR1 MDHEN and CDR2 SYDVKM. Per the authors' pipeline: Estimated nucleated cell counts came from reference gene primer amplification. Repertoires were generated with immunoSEQ multiplex PCR, while TCRdb's copy carries only in-frame clones and drops some. The V and J calls and clone size are taken from that table; D and trimming were inferred from the DNA. Of under 200,000 clones listed, under 80% are singletons. What was sequenced was peripheral blood. The V and J genes are TRBV28 and TRBJ2-3; 9 bases map to TRBD1. The clonotype originates from a woman older than 75 with acute or convalescent COVID-19. The CDR3 nucleotides are TGTGCCAGCAGCGTGGTACAGGGGGCAAGAGATACGCAGTATTTT. This sequence encodes CASSVVQGARDTQYF.